A single sample is the source of the 14 T cell receptor beta chains below, sequenced in a study of blood T cell repertoires in COVID-19. Generated by immunoSEQ multiplex PCR, the TCRdb table keeps only in-frame clones and is missing some. The table lists under 350,000 clones, about nine tenths of them singletons. Sequencing input: peripheral blood. The source is a man aged 45-65 years with acute or convalescent COVID-19.

The V call is TRBV5-1, the J call TRBJ2-2; D possibly corresponds to TRBD2 (5 bases). Germline CDR1 and CDR2: SGHRS and YFSETQ. The CDR3 is made up of 14 amino acids. Between the trimmed V and J ends, which lost 4 bases and 4 bases, there was a span of 11 bases. CDR3 amino acids: CASSTRGPTGELFF. DNA of the CDR3: TGCGCCAGCAGCACAAGAGGGCCCACCGGGGAGCTGTTTTTT.

The rearrangement uses TRBV6-5 and TRBJ2-7, with 12 bases that match TRBD2. V lost 6 bases to trimming and J lost 2 bases; unmatched junction nucleotides: 5. The CDR3 has 15 residues. The germline gives CDR1 MNHEY, CDR2 SVGAGI. The DNA for the CDR3 is TGTGCCAGCAGCTTCTCTAGCGGGGGGGCCTACGAGCAGTACTTC. Amino acids: CASSFSSGGAYEQYF.

This rearrangement joins TRBV5-5 to TRBJ2-5, with D uncertain. Germline V lookup: CDR1 SGHKS, CDR2 YYEKEE (reference sequence). V lost 0 bases and J 1 base, leaving 13 bases between the germline ends. The CDR3 contains 16 residues. CDR3 nucleotides: TGTGCCAGCAGCTTGGGAACCCCAGGCTCCCAAGAGACCCAGTACTTC. This translates into CASSLGTPGSQETQYF.

J is TRBJ2-7 and V is TRBV28; possibly TRBD2 for D (5 bases). V lost 0 bases and J lost 5, with 8 bases in between. This CDR3 has 13 amino acids. CDR1 MDHEN and CDR2 SYDVKM come from the germline V gene. CDR3 DNA sequence: TGTGCCAGCAGTTTATGGGCGGGCGACGAGCAGTACTTC. It translates to CASSLWAGDEQYF.

This clone has only a few counts. CDR3 sequence: CASWGLLGEQYF. As DNA, the CDR3 is TGTGCCAGTTGGGGACTACTGGGCGAGCAGTACTTC. This chain connects TRBV19 to TRBJ2-7; TRBD2 agrees at 7 bases. J lost 6 bases, V lost 8 bases, and 7 bases had no gene match. Germline V gene data show CDR1 as LNHDA and CDR2 as SQIVND (reference sequence). The CDR3 runs to 12 residues. Complete variable domain (other parts from reference TRBV19 and TRBJ2-7): DGGITQSPKYLFRKEGQNVTLSCEQNLNHDAMYWYRQDPGQGLRLIYYSQIVNDFQKGDIAEGYSVSREKKESFPLTVTSAQKNPTAFYLCASWGLLGEQYFGPGTRLTVT.

The chain carries TRBV10-2 and TRBJ1-5; no reliable D call. V lost 7 bases, J lost 6 bases, and 13 bases lay in between. The CDR3 is 13 residues long. Germline V gene sequence: CDR1 WSHSY, CDR2 SAAADI. The CDR3 coding sequence is TGCGCCAGCACCTCAGTCCCCGTTCAGCCCCAGCATTTT. Amino acids: CASTSVPVQPQHF.

The V call is TRBV6-5, the J call TRBJ1-2; D is perhaps TRBD1 (6 bases). The CDR3 covers 13 residues. Germline assignment: CDR1 MNHEY and CDR2 SVGAGI. Trimming took 6 bases from V and 14 from J, leaving 22 bases between them. The CDR3 loop is CASRGGGLAVWTF. The DNA for the CDR3 is TGTGCCAGCAGGGGAGGGGGGTTAGCGGTATGGACCTTC.

The chain recombines TRBV12-2 with TRBJ1-1; TRBD1 reflects the table's D call only, with no check against the DNA. TRBV12-2 is recorded as a pseudogene. The CDR3 runs 17 residues. The CDR3 DNA sequence: TGTGCAAGTCGCCCTTTCCGGGACAGGGGGAATATCACTGAAGCTTTCTTT. Protein sequence: CASRPFRDRGNITEAFF.

Points on this clone: The same CDR3 arises from other DNA sequences in this sample as well. The chain couples TRBV3-1 (or the pseudogene TRBV3-2) to TRBJ2-5; no definite D call. The CDR3 is made up of 11 amino acids. Germline CDR1 is LGHDT and CDR2 is YNNKEL (reference sequence). The ends were cut back, 3 bases at V and 5 bases at J, with 4 bases in the middle. The CDR3 nucleotides are TGTGCCAGCAGCCAGAGGGAGACCCAGTACTTC. It is translated as CASSQRETQYF.

The V call is TRBV29-1, the J call TRBJ1-4; TRBD1 matches 7 bases. The CDR3 covers 15 residues. The V and J ends lost 7 bases and 0 bases, in that order; junction bases with no gene match: 8. CDR1 and CDR2 (germline): SQVTM, ANQGSEA. CDR3 in amino acids: CSARTGTATNEKLFF. The CDR3 DNA reads as TGCAGCGCTCGGACAGGTACCGCAACTAATGAAAAACTGTTTTTT.

This clone was detected only once. This chain links TRBV19 with TRBJ2-5, with 8 bases that match TRBD1. The V segment lost 5 bases and the J segment 7 bases; nucleotides outside the gene matches: 6. The CDR3 contains 13 residues. Germline-derived CDR1 and CDR2 are LNHDA and SQIVND (reference sequence). CDR3 in amino acids: CASSAGQAGTQYF. CDR3 nucleotide sequence: TGTGCCAGTAGTGCGGGACAGGCTGGGACCCAGTACTTC. The full variable domain, with the rest looked up from reference TRBV19 and TRBJ2-5, is DGGITQSPKYLFRKEGQNVTLSCEQNLNHDAMYWYRQDPGQGLRLIYYSQIVNDFQKGDIAEGYSVSREKKESFPLTVTSAQKNPTAFYLCASSAGQAGTQYFGPGTRLLVL.

V usage is TRBV5-1 and J usage is TRBJ2-7; 9 bases match TRBD2. The CDR3 totals 13 residues. Per the germline V gene, CDR1 is SGHRS and CDR2 is YFSETQ. J gave up 4 bases and V 2 bases, and 1 base lay outside the gene matches. CDR3 coding DNA: TGCGCCAGCAGCTTTCTAGCGGGGTACGAGCAGTACTTC. Its translation: CASSFLAGYEQYF.

The chain joins TRBV29-1 to TRBJ2-6; D gene uncertain. Germline values: CDR1 SQVTM, CDR2 ANQGSEA. This CDR3 comprises 13 residues. Trimming took off 6 bases at V and 4 bases at J, with 10 bases between the two ends. The CDR3 here is CSVILPGANVLTF. In DNA, the CDR3 is TGCAGCGTAATCCTCCCCGGGGCCAACGTCCTGACTTTC.

J is TRBJ2-2 and V is TRBV11-2; 8 nucleotides align to TRBD2. Trimming at V came to 7 bases and at J to 1 base, leaving 5 bases not matched to a gene. The germline gives CDR1 SGHAT, CDR2 FQNNGV. The CDR3 has 15 amino acids. The CDR3 nucleotides read TGTGCCAGCATAACGGGGGGGTTGAACACCGGGGAGCTGTTTTTT. Translated, it gives CASITGGLNTGELFF.